Following are 21 T cell receptor beta chains from one sample sequenced in a study of blood T cell repertoires in COVID-19. The table came from immunoSEQ multiplex PCR; TCRdb's copy has only in-frame clones and leaves some out. The sample has 250,000 or so clones, about 85% seen once. Source material: peripheral blood. These receptors all come from a man aged 18 to 29 with active or convalescent COVID-19.

The J gene is TRBJ2-7, the V gene TRBV3-1 (or the pseudogene TRBV3-2); 11 bases match TRBD2. V shed 4 bases and J 11 bases; nucleotides not matched to a gene: 10. The CDR3 covers 14 residues. Germline V gene data show CDR1 as LGHDT and CDR2 as YNNKEL (reference sequence). The chain's CDR3 is CASSPPLAGGPEYF. The CDR3 DNA reads TGTGCCAGCAGCCCCCCATTAGCGGGAGGGCCTGAGTACTTC.

This chain connects TRBV12-5 to TRBJ2-1, with 12 bases fitting TRBD2. CDR3 length: 18 residues. After removal of 4 bases from V and 1 base from J, the junction contained 8 bases not matched to a gene. Germline V gene lookup returns CDR1 LGHNT and CDR2 FRNRAP. The CDR3 protein is CASGSTSGRFPSYNEQFF. The DNA for the CDR3 is TGTGCTAGTGGTTCAACTAGCGGGAGGTTTCCATCCTACAATGAGCAGTTCTTC.

This rearrangement joins TRBV6-6 to TRBJ2-2; 9 bases match TRBD1. The CDR3 extends over 13 amino acids. V shed 8 bases, J shed 7 bases, and the junction held 5 bases outside the gene matches. The germline V gene has CDR1 MNHNY and CDR2 SVGAGI (reference sequence). The CDR3 region has the DNA TGTGCCAGCCACAGGGGGCATGACGGGGAGCTGTTTTTT. It is translated as CASHRGHDGELFF.

V usage is TRBV7-2 and J usage is TRBJ2-2; a possible D gene is TRBD2 (5 bases). The CDR3 length is 15 residues. Germline V gene lookup returns CDR1 SGHTA and CDR2 FQGNSA. The germline V and J ends were trimmed by 5 bases and 6 bases, with 16 bases remaining between them. In DNA, the CDR3 is TGTGCCAGCAGCCCCGCCAAGGGAGTACCCGGGGAGCTGTTTTTT. Translated, it gives CASSPAKGVPGELFF.

V usage is TRBV7-9 and J usage is TRBJ2-1, with D possibly TRBD2 on 6 matching bases. CDR1 and CDR2 from the germline V gene are SEHNR and FQNEAQ (reference sequence). Trimming removed 2 bases at V and 8 bases at J, with 13 bases between. This CDR3 contains 14 residues. In nucleotides, the CDR3 is TGTGCCAGCAGCTTAATGGGACTCGATGATGAGCAGTTCTTC. Its translation: CASSLMGLDDEQFF.

This clone showed up just once. The chain joins TRBV28 to TRBJ1-2, with D possibly being TRBD1 (6 bases). This CDR3 has 16 amino acids. The V gene lost 5 bases and the J gene lost 2 bases, with 18 bases spanning the gap. Germline assignment: CDR1 MDHEN and CDR2 SYDVKM. CDR3 sequence (DNA): TGTGCCAGCAGTACCCCTCGGGACACCTACAACTATGGCTACACCTTC. Translation gives CASSTPRDTYNYGYTF.

This clone was seen only a few times. The V call is TRBV19, the J call TRBJ2-7; a possible D gene is TRBD1 (5 bases). V was pared by 5 bases and J by 0 bases, with 11 bases between. Germline V gene lookup returns CDR1 LNHDA and CDR2 SQIVND (reference sequence). This CDR3 is 14 amino acids long. This CDR3 reads CASSWAGRSYEQYF. CDR3 nucleotides: TGTGCCAGTAGTTGGGCAGGGCGCTCCTACGAGCAGTACTTC.

The chain combines TRBV27 with TRBJ2-1; 7 nucleotides line up with TRBD1. The V and J ends lost 10 bases and 3 bases, in that order; junction bases with no gene match: 6. Germline V gives CDR1 MNHEY, CDR2 SMNVEV (reference sequence). The CDR3 has 13 residues. Written as DNA, the CDR3 is TGTGCCACCCGACAGGGCGTCTACAATGAGCAGTTCTTC. Translating it yields CATRQGVYNEQFF.

The chain couples TRBV9 to TRBJ2-1; D remains ambiguous. The CDR3 consists of 12 residues. Trimming left V 4 bases short and J 6 bases short, with 8 bases between. Germline V gene data show CDR1 as SGDLS and CDR2 as YYNGEE. CDR3 DNA sequence: TGTGCCAGCAGCCCCACTCCCAATGAGCAGTTCTTC. It is translated as CASSPTPNEQFF.

This sequence joins TRBV7-2 and TRBJ1-1, with a tentative D call TRBD1 (6 bases). The CDR3 sequence is 15 residues long. V lost 3 bases and J 6 bases, leaving 17 bases between the germline ends. Germline loops: CDR1 SGHTA, CDR2 FQGNSA. Written as DNA, the CDR3 is TGTGCCAGCAGCTTTGGGACACCCCTATTGGCTGAAGCTTTCTTT. It translates to CASSFGTPLLAEAFF.

CDR3 protein: CASSSGDRYNEQFF. The CDR3 coding sequence is TGTGCCAGTAGTTCCGGTGACAGGTACAATGAGCAGTTCTTC. The chain combines TRBV19 with TRBJ2-1, with a tentative D call TRBD1 (6 bases). Trimming stripped 5 bases from V and 4 bases from J, with 12 bases between. Per germline, CDR1 LNHDA and CDR2 SQIVND (reference sequence). The CDR3 is 14 amino acids.

This chain uses TRBV7-2 with TRBJ1-1; 7 nucleotides line up with TRBD1. Looked up from germline, CDR1 is SGHTA and CDR2 is FQGNSA. There are 12 residues in the CDR3. V was clipped by 8 bases and J by 4 bases; unmatched bases: 4. DNA for the CDR3: TGTGCCAGCGGGACAGTATCCACTGAAGCTTTCTTT. It is translated as CASGTVSTEAFF. Full variable domain (outside the CDR3, taken from reference TRBV7-2 and TRBJ1-1): GAGVSQSPSNKVTEKGKDVELRCDPISGHTALYWYRQSLGQGLEFLIYFQGNSAPDKSGLPSDRFSAERTGGSVSTLTIQRTQQEDSAVYLCASGTVSTEAFFGQGTRLTVV.

The J gene is TRBJ1-3, the V gene TRBV5-1; 7 nucleotides agree with TRBD1. The CDR3 is 14 residues long. V gave up 0 bases and J gave up 4 bases; unmatched junction bases: 1. Per the germline V gene, CDR1 is SGHRS and CDR2 is YFSETQ. CDR3 nucleotides: TGCGCCAGCAGCTTGGGACAGGGAGGAAACACCATATATTTT. This encodes CASSLGQGGNTIYF.

The CDR3 protein is CASSMGWEQTDTQYF. The CDR3 nucleotides are TGTGCCAGTAGTATGGGTTGGGAGCAGACAGATACGCAGTATTTT. The chain uses TRBV19 and TRBJ2-3, with D possibly matching TRBD2 (5 bases). With 3 bases removed from V and 3 bases from J, the gap between germline ends came to 13 bases. Germline-derived CDR1 and CDR2 are LNHDA and SQIVND (reference sequence). The length of the CDR3 is 15 residues.

The chain has TRBV1 and TRBJ2-7; no check of the table's D call, TRBD2, against the DNA was made. TRBV1 is assigned pseudogene status. This CDR3 is 17 amino acids long. CDR3 region: CTSSQDGPTGGGYEQYF. The CDR3 DNA reads TGCACCAGCAGCCAAGATGGGCCGACTGGCGGGGGCTACGAGCAGTACTTC.

To note about this clone: This CDR3 is also generated by other DNA sequences in the sample. The chain joins TRBV5-1 to TRBJ1-5; no firm D call. The CDR3 runs 15 residues. Trimming left V 0 bases short and J 0 bases short, with 7 bases between. Germline loops: CDR1 SGHRS, CDR2 YFSETQ. In DNA, the CDR3 is TGCGCCAGCAGCTTGGACAGCTATAGCAATCAGCCCCAGCATTTT. It yields the protein CASSLDSYSNQPQHF.

The chain joins TRBV5-1 to TRBJ2-7; 12 bases line up with TRBD1. The CDR3 sequence is 16 residues long. Looked up from germline, CDR1 is SGHRS and CDR2 is YFSETQ. After removal of 4 bases from V and 7 bases from J, the junction contained 12 bases not matched to a gene. CDR3 protein: CASSRAPGQGAGEQYF. CDR3 nucleotides: TGCGCCAGCAGCAGGGCTCCGGGACAGGGGGCTGGGGAGCAGTACTTC.

The CDR3 region is CASRRNTRGSYEQYF. The CDR3 DNA reads TGCGCCAGCAGGAGGAATACCAGGGGCTCCTACGAGCAGTACTTC. V usage is TRBV10-1 and J usage is TRBJ2-7, with a weak D call TRBD1 (6 bases). Germline V lookup: CDR1 WNHNN, CDR2 SYGVQD (reference sequence). The CDR3 length is 15 residues. Trimming left V 6 bases short and J 0 bases short, with 15 bases between.

This chain connects TRBV6-5 to TRBJ2-7; D not resolved. The CDR3 spans 12 residues. V was shortened by 5 bases and J by 4 bases, with 9 bases between the two germline ends. CDR1 and CDR2 from the germline V gene are MNHEY and SVGAGI. The CDR3 DNA is TGTGCCAGCAGTCGTACAGAGTACGAGCAGTACTTC. Translation: CASSRTEYEQYF.

The rearrangement uses TRBV6-6 and TRBJ1-2, with 9 nucleotides matching TRBD1. From germline, CDR1 is MNHNY and CDR2 SVGAGI (reference sequence). The V and J ends lost 5 bases and 4 bases, in that order; junction bases with no gene match: 14. The CDR3 runs 17 residues. CDR3 sequence: CASSPDRGEASFYGYTF. CDR3 bases: TGTGCCAGCAGTCCGGACAGGGGTGAAGCTAGTTTCTATGGCTACACCTTC.

The chain has TRBV19 and TRBJ2-7, with a tentative D call TRBD1 (6 bases). This CDR3 spans 14 amino acids. Deletions cut 8 bases from V and 2 bases from J, with 16 bases between. Germline CDR1 LNHDA, CDR2 SQIVND (reference sequence). Here the CDR3 reads CASGNAGETYEQYF. DNA of the CDR3: TGTGCCAGTGGCAATGCAGGGGAGACCTACGAGCAGTACTTC.